A selection of T cell receptor beta chains follows, all from one sample in a study of shared clonotypes between healthy human individuals. The data were produced by immunoSEQ multiplex PCR, yet TCRdb's version contains in-frame clones alone and is incomplete. The repertoire holds 1 million to 1.2 million clones, with about 80% as singletons. Specimen: memory CD4+ T cells from PBMCs. The source of these receptors is a man younger than 30 in good health. Some clones in this sample may be carry-over from other donors' samples. The CDR3 runs from the conserved cysteine through the conserved F or W. The D gene is left open where the match is weak. Clone size is shown for a subset of rows, as once, few, many or a class of expanded clone.

v_call: TRBV7-9
j_call: TRBJ1-4
d_call: NA
clone_size: NA
cdr3_nt: TGTGCCAGCAGCTTAGAACAGGCTAATGAAAAACTGTTTTTT
cdr3_aa: CASSLEQANEKLFF

v_call: TRBV5-4
j_call: TRBJ2-3
d_call: NA
clone_size: NA
cdr3_nt: TGTGCCAGCAGCTTGGATGGGCCAGGGGAGCAGTATTTT
cdr3_aa: CASSLDGPGEQYF

v_call: TRBV7-2
j_call: TRBJ2-7
d_call: NA
clone_size: NA
cdr3_nt: TGTGCCAGCAGCTTAAGTCTCTCGGGAGTTTACGAGCAGTACTTC
cdr3_aa: CASSLSLSGVYEQYF

v_call: TRBV5-4
j_call: TRBJ2-5
d_call: TRBD1
clone_size: few
cdr3_nt: TGTGCCAGCAGCCAGCGGACAGGGGGCGAACAAGAGACCCAGTACTTC
cdr3_aa: CASSQRTGGEQETQYF

v_call: TRBV7-6
j_call: TRBJ1-1
d_call: TRBD1
clone_size: NA
cdr3_nt: TGTGCCAGCAGCTTAGCGCCACAGGGGCAGAGCACTGAAGCTTTCTTT
cdr3_aa: CASSLAPQGQSTEAFF

v_call: TRBV20-1
j_call: TRBJ1-1
d_call: NA
clone_size: NA
cdr3_nt: TGCAGTGCTGGCGGCCCACAGACTTTT
cdr3_aa: CSAGGPQTF

v_call: TRBV10-2
j_call: TRBJ1-1
d_call: NA
clone_size: many
cdr3_nt: TGCGCCAGCAGTGAGCCCGCAGGGAATACTGAAGCTTTCTTT
cdr3_aa: CASSEPAGNTEAFF

v_call: TRBV14
j_call: TRBJ2-3
d_call: NA
clone_size: NA
cdr3_nt: TGTGCCAGCAGCCAAGGGGCCACTGCGCAGTATTTT
cdr3_aa: CASSQGATAQYF

v_call: TRBV30
j_call: TRBJ2-1
d_call: NA
clone_size: NA
cdr3_nt: TGTGCCTGGAGTGTACGGGCGTATTACAATGAGCAGTTCTTC
cdr3_aa: CAWSVRAYYNEQFF

v_call: TRBV11-2
j_call: TRBJ2-1
d_call: NA
clone_size: few
cdr3_nt: TGTGCCAGCAGCTCGGCCGGGATCTCCTACAATGAGCAGTTCTTC
cdr3_aa: CASSSAGISYNEQFF

v_call: TRBV6-5
j_call: TRBJ1-2
d_call: NA
clone_size: NA
cdr3_nt: TGTGCCAGCAGTTCTCTATCGACAGGCTATGGCTACACCTTC
cdr3_aa: CASSSLSTGYGYTF

v_call: TRBV5-4
j_call: TRBJ2-3
d_call: TRBD2
clone_size: NA
cdr3_nt: TGTGCCAGCAGCCCCAAGGGAGGGGAGGGCCCCCCAGATACGCAGTATTTT
cdr3_aa: CASSPKGGEGPPDTQYF

v_call: TRBV6-6
j_call: TRBJ2-5
d_call: TRBD1
clone_size: NA
cdr3_nt: TGTGCCAGCAGCGGGAGGACAGGGGAGGAGACCCAGTACTTC
cdr3_aa: CASSGRTGEETQYF

v_call: TRBV10-3
j_call: TRBJ2-5
d_call: NA
clone_size: NA
cdr3_nt: TGTGCCGGTGGGGGGAAAGAGACCCAGTACTTC
cdr3_aa: CAGGGKETQYF

v_call: TRBV4-2
j_call: TRBJ2-1
d_call: TRBD2
clone_size: NA
cdr3_nt: TGTGCCAGCAGCCGGCAGCGGGAGACGAGCTCCTACAATGAGCAGTTCTTC
cdr3_aa: CASSRQRETSSYNEQFF

v_call: TRBV15
j_call: TRBJ2-1
d_call: TRBD2
clone_size: NA
cdr3_nt: TGTGCCACCAGCCTAGCGGGAAATGAGCAGTTCTTC
cdr3_aa: CATSLAGNEQFF

v_call: TRBV6-5
j_call: TRBJ1-2
d_call: NA
clone_size: NA
cdr3_nt: TGTGCCAGCAGCATCACAGGAAACTATGGCTACACCTTC
cdr3_aa: CASSITGNYGYTF